The TCR beta chain described here comes from a study of blood T cell repertoires in COVID-19. Recruited during active infection, patients (from Seattle) were subsequently followed longitudinally. How the authors handled the data: Amplification of reference gene primers was used by the study to estimate nucleated cell counts. The table came from immunoSEQ multiplex PCR; TCRdb's copy has only in-frame clones and leaves some out. From that table come the V and J calls and clone size; the DNA was used to work out D and trimming. Found here are around 260,000 clones, around nine tenths of them singletons; the top ten hold over 4%. The sample was peripheral blood. This TCR came from a woman aged 60-75 years with COVID-19, enrolled during active disease.

In nucleotides, the CDR3 is TGCAGTGCTAGAGAGGCATACGAGCAGTACTTC. Translation: CSAREAYEQYF. The rearrangement links TRBV20-1 to TRBJ2-7; no reliable D call. This CDR3 comprises 11 residues. V was trimmed by 0 bases and J by 4 bases, leaving 4 bases between them. From germline, CDR1 is DFQATT and CDR2 SNEGSKA (reference sequence).